These 29 T cell receptor beta chains came from one sample sequenced in a study of response to subunit inactivated influenza vaccine. TCRdb passed the RT-PCR reads through MiXCR, listing each CDR3 protein once. The sample carries 200,000 to 250,000 distinct CDR3 sequences, 12% recorded once. The source was non-naive T cells sorted from PBMCs, collected around 15 days before vaccination. These receptors originate from a man aged 45-65 years who received an inactivated influenza vaccine.

Comment on this clonotype: A much larger clone sits a single nucleotide away, making a read error possible. This sequence joins TRBV20-1 and TRBJ1-2; D remains ambiguous. Deletions cut 7 bases from V and 3 bases from J, with 12 bases between. The CDR3 is 12 residues long. Germline CDR1 reads DFQATT; CDR2 reads SNEGSKA (reference sequence). The CDR3 DNA is TGCAGTGTTGCCCTCATGGACTATGGCTACACCTTC. It translates to CSVALMDYGYTF.

This clonotype appeared many times. The genes are TRBV10-3 and TRBJ2-6; 10 bases agree with TRBD1. Germline V CDR1 and CDR2: ENHRY, SYGVKD. V dropped 4 bases and J dropped 0; count of bases not matched to a gene: 3. CDR3 length equals 17 residues. The CDR3 DNA follows: TGTGCCATCAGTGGGGGACAGGGGCGCTCTGGGGCCAACGTCCTGACTTTC. This codes for CAISGGQGRSGANVLTF.

The chain uses TRBV12-3 or TRBV12-4 and TRBJ2-1; unclear D gene. Trimming cost V 5 bases and J 3 bases, with 5 bases left between them. CDR3 length equals 12 residues. CDR3 DNA: TGTGCCAGCAGTCATTACTACAATGAGCAGTTCTTC. Encoded protein: CASSHYYNEQFF.

This clonotype showed up just a few times. V gene TRBV5-1 combines with J gene TRBJ1-2; 10 bases fit TRBD1. This CDR3 is 15 amino acids long. Losses at the gene ends were 5 bases for V and 2 bases for J; bases not matched to a gene: 6. The germline CDR1 and CDR2 sequences are SGHRS and YFSETQ. Here the CDR3 reads CASRLDRGPNYGYTF. The CDR3 DNA follows: TGCGCCAGCAGACTTGACAGGGGGCCCAACTATGGCTACACCTTC.

At least ten counts were recorded for this clonotype. The chain joins TRBV28 to TRBJ2-7, with 13 bases lining up with TRBD2. The CDR3 contains 15 residues. Germline loops: CDR1 MDHEN, CDR2 SYDVKM. With 1 base clipped from V and 9 bases from J, the junction kept 6 bases outside the gene matches. The CDR3 here is CASSLYGLAGVGQYF. The DNA of the CDR3 is TGTGCCAGCAGTTTATACGGACTAGCGGGAGTAGGGCAGTACTTC.

In its sample, this clonotype was seen many times. V is TRBV5-1 and J is TRBJ2-5; 7 positions match TRBD1. The junction had 1 base not matched to a gene; V was cut back by 3 bases and J by 2 bases. CDR1 is SGHRS and CDR2 is YFSETQ in the germline V gene. CDR3 length: 13 residues. DNA of the CDR3: TGCGCCAGCAGCTCGACAGGGCAAGAGACCCAGTACTTC. This translates into CASSSTGQETQYF. Together with reference TRBV5-1 and TRBJ2-5, the CDR3 gives the full variable domain: KAGVTQTPRYLIKTRGQQVTLSCSPISGHRSVSWYQQTPGQGLQFLFEYFSETQRNKGNFPGRFSGRQFSNSRSEMNVSTLELGDSALYLCASSSTGQETQYFGPGTRLLVL.

V usage is TRBV24-1 and J usage is TRBJ2-5, with D possibly being TRBD1 or TRBD2 (6 bases each). The CDR3 has 17 residues. Germline assignment: CDR1 KGHDR and CDR2 SFDVKD. Trimming left V 8 bases short and J 0 bases short, with 21 bases between. The CDR3, as DNA: TGTGCCACCACTGACAACTACCAGGGGAGGTACCAAGAGACCCAGTACTTC. Translating gives CATTDNYQGRYQETQYF.

This clonotype was counted only a few times. The chain links TRBV3-1 to TRBJ1-5, with a weak D call TRBD1 (6 bases). Germline V lookup: CDR1 LGHDT, CDR2 YNNKEL (reference sequence). V was trimmed by 3 bases and J by 3 bases, leaving 12 bases between them. This CDR3 contains 15 residues. CDR3 loop: CASSQGGALNQPQHF. CDR3 nucleotide sequence: TGTGCCAGCAGCCAGGGGGGGGCCCTCAATCAGCCCCAGCATTTT.

This rearrangement joins TRBV7-9 to TRBJ2-2; no definite D call. V shed 6 bases and J shed 6 bases, with 8 bases lying between them. CDR3 length: 12 amino acids. CDR1 is SEHNR and CDR2 is FQNEAQ in the germline V gene (reference sequence). The CDR3 sequence is CASRLPPGELFF. For the CDR3, the DNA is TGTGCCAGCAGGTTACCCCCCGGGGAGCTGTTTTTT.

The table lists this clonotype with many counts. The genes are TRBV13 and TRBJ1-2; D is undetermined. This CDR3 is built from 14 residues. The germline V and J ends were trimmed by 3 bases and 0 bases, with 8 bases remaining between them. Germline loops: CDR1 PRHDT, CDR2 FYEKMQ (reference sequence). CDR3 region: CASSLMEPNYGYTF. In DNA form, the CDR3 reads TGTGCCAGCAGCTTGATGGAGCCTAACTATGGCTACACCTTC.

This clonotype was observed many times. The rearrangement joins TRBV4-2 to TRBJ2-7; D possibly corresponds to TRBD2 (5 bases). Trimming removed 4 bases at V and 5 bases at J, with 9 bases between. This CDR3 has 12 amino acids. Germline CDR1 reads LGHNA; CDR2 reads YNFKEQ. CDR3 region: CASSRAGNEQYF. CDR3 nucleotides: TGTGCCAGCAGCCGGGCCGGGAACGAGCAGTACTTC.

This chain connects TRBV28 to TRBJ2-2; a weak D match, TRBD1 (6 bases). CDR1 MDHEN and CDR2 SYDVKM come from the germline V gene. The CDR3 runs 15 residues. V was clipped by 3 bases and J by 5 bases, with 13 bases between them. The CDR3 nucleotides read TGTGCCAGCAGTTTCCAGGGGTTGGAGACCGGGGAGCTGTTTTTT. This encodes CASSFQGLETGELFF.

The V and J genes are TRBV18 and TRBJ2-7; no definite D call. Germline V gene sequence: CDR1 KGHSH, CDR2 LQKENI. The CDR3 length is 14 residues. Trimming stripped 3 bases from V and 3 bases from J, with 12 bases between. The CDR3 DNA sequence: TGTGCCAGCTCACCCCGGCGAGAGGTCTACGAGCAGTACTTC. This encodes CASSPRREVYEQYF.

This clonotype has at least ten counts. This rearrangement joins TRBV12-3 or TRBV12-4 to TRBJ1-4; 9 positions match TRBD1. With 6 bases clipped from V and 7 bases from J, the junction kept 12 bases outside the gene matches. The CDR3 is 16 amino acids. CDR3 in amino acids: CASSPSPGQGVEKLFF. CDR3 sequence (DNA): TGTGCCAGCAGCCCTAGTCCGGGACAGGGTGTTGAAAAACTGTTTTTT.

The table lists this clonotype with a few counts. This sequence joins TRBV20-1 and TRBJ2-3; TRBD2 matches at 7 bases. This CDR3 is 16 amino acids long. J was trimmed by 1 base and V by 5 bases; bases with no gene match: 12. Germline lookup yields CDR1 DFQATT and CDR2 SNEGSKA (reference sequence). The CDR3 is CSARDRAGSGTDTQYF. CDR3 in DNA: TGCAGTGCTCGTGACAGAGCGGGATCAGGCACAGATACGCAGTATTTT.

Comments on this clonotype: The junction and the germline gene differ at one end; a read error may be behind it. This sequence joins TRBV12-3 or TRBV12-4 and TRBJ2-2, with D perhaps matching TRBD2 (5 bases). This CDR3 region has 14 residues. CDR3 DNA sequence: TGTGCCAGCAGTTTGGAGCGGAACAACGGGGAGCTGTTTTTT. It yields the protein CASSLERNNGELFF.

This clonotype showed up many times. The V call is TRBV2, the J call TRBJ1-1; perhaps TRBD1 as D (5 bases). The CDR3 runs 16 residues. V lost 3 bases and J lost 2, with 16 bases in between. CDR1 SNHLY and CDR2 FYNNEI come from the germline V gene. The CDR3, as DNA: TGTGCCAGCAGTGACATTGGTGGCAGGGTCAACACTGAAGCTTTCTTT. It codes for CASSDIGGRVNTEAFF.

This clonotype was picked up many times. The chain joins TRBV5-1 to TRBJ2-7; D gene unclear. Trimming shortened V by 0 bases and J by 0 bases, and 16 bases separated the two germline ends. This CDR3 spans 17 amino acids. The germline CDR1 and CDR2 sequences are SGHRS and YFSETQ. CDR3 coding DNA: TGCGCCAGCAGCTTGGGGCGTGTCAGTCTTAGCTCCTACGAGCAGTACTTC. Its translation: CASSLGRVSLSSYEQYF.

The V call is TRBV6-5, the J call TRBJ2-7; D uncertain. Trimming removed 0 bases from V and 3 bases from J, with 21 bases in between. This CDR3 has 18 residues. In germline, CDR1 is MNHEY, CDR2 SVGAGI. The CDR3 loop is CASSYSIGSTLSNYEQYF. The CDR3 nucleotides read TGTGCCAGCAGTTACTCGATCGGGTCCACCCTATCGAACTACGAGCAGTACTTC.

J is TRBJ2-7 and V is TRBV5-1, with 7 bases matching TRBD1. The junction had 10 bases not matched to a gene; V was cut back by 0 bases and J by 1 base. The length of the CDR3 is 17 residues. Germline-derived CDR1 and CDR2 are SGHRS and YFSETQ. CDR3 residues: CASSLVGGGQASYEQYF. CDR3 in DNA: TGCGCCAGCAGCTTGGTTGGTGGCGGACAGGCGTCCTACGAGCAGTACTTC.

This rearrangement joins TRBV20-1 to TRBJ1-2, with 9 bases lining up with TRBD1. In germline, CDR1 is DFQATT, CDR2 SNEGSKA (reference sequence). The length of the CDR3 is 14 residues. V shed 6 bases and J 8 bases; nucleotides not matched to a gene: 13. DNA of the CDR3: TGCAGTGCCCCCGGTGACGGGACAGGGAGAGGCTACACCTTC. This codes for CSAPGDGTGRGYTF.

This clonotype was seen a few times. J is TRBJ2-2 and V is TRBV4-1; D not certain. Germline CDR1 MGHRA, CDR2 YSYEKL. V shed 0 bases and J shed 1 base, with 6 bases lying between them. This CDR3 has 15 residues. This chain's CDR3 is CASSQEAENTGELFF. CDR3 DNA: TGCGCCAGCAGCCAAGAGGCAGAGAACACCGGGGAGCTGTTTTTT.

The V and J genes are TRBV4-1 and TRBJ1-2; no clear D gene. CDR1 and CDR2 from the germline V gene are MGHRA and YSYEKL. Trimming took 1 base from V and 0 from J, leaving 12 bases between them. CDR3 size: 16 residues. CDR3 nucleotides: TGCGCCAGCAGCCAAGCATACGGACTAGCTAACTATGGCTACACCTTC. It specifies CASSQAYGLANYGYTF.

This clonotype has only a few counts. The V call is TRBV10-3, the J call TRBJ1-2; weak D call: TRBD1 (5 bases). V lost 6 bases, J lost 4 bases, and 21 bases lay in between. CDR3 length: 16 residues. Per the germline V gene, CDR1 is ENHRY and CDR2 is SYGVKD. The CDR3 region has the DNA TGTGCCATCAGCGGGGCGCTCCGAACGAGCAGCTATGGCTACACCTTC. Protein product: CAISGALRTSSYGYTF.

This clonotype was counted many times. CDR3 in amino acids: CASSPRERQKSEQFF. Here the CDR3 DNA reads TGTGCCAGCAGCCCTAGGGAGCGGCAAAAATCAGAGCAGTTCTTC. The chain couples TRBV12-3 or TRBV12-4 to TRBJ2-1, with D possibly being TRBD2 (5 bases). The CDR3 covers 15 residues. V dropped 6 bases and J dropped 10 bases, with 22 bases sitting between them.

The V call is TRBV28, the J call TRBJ2-5, with 7 bases lining up with TRBD2. The CDR3 sequence is 13 residues long. Germline lookup yields CDR1 MDHEN and CDR2 SYDVKM. With V trimmed by 6 bases and J by 5 bases, 6 bases remained unmatched. CDR3 amino acids: CASSTTSIETQYF. CDR3 in DNA: TGTGCCAGCAGCACGACTAGCATCGAGACCCAGTACTTC.

The chain recombines TRBV9 with TRBJ2-7; D gene unclear. The length of the CDR3 is 14 residues. The V and J ends lost 4 bases and 12 bases respectively, with 23 bases between them. From germline, CDR1 is SGDLS and CDR2 YYNGEE. The CDR3 nucleotides are TGTGCCAGCAGCCCGACACTGGTTGTACGATTATTGTACTTC. This encodes CASSPTLVVRLLYF.

The chain couples TRBV5-1 to TRBJ1-5, with TRBD1 matching over 7 bases. V was clipped by 0 bases and J by 6 bases; unmatched bases: 3. There are 14 residues in the CDR3. Germline assignment: CDR1 SGHRS and CDR2 YFSETQ. CDR3 in amino acids: CASSLDTGVQPQHF. Here the CDR3 DNA reads TGCGCCAGCAGCTTGGATACAGGGGTTCAGCCCCAGCATTTT.

V usage is TRBV12-3 or TRBV12-4 and J usage is TRBJ2-7; D possibly matches TRBD1 or TRBD2 (5 bases each). V dropped 1 base and J dropped 3 bases, with 10 bases sitting between them. The CDR3 has 14 residues. The CDR3 DNA sequence: TGTGCCAGCAGTTTAGGGGGACGGAACTACGAGCAGTACTTC. Translating gives CASSLGGRNYEQYF.